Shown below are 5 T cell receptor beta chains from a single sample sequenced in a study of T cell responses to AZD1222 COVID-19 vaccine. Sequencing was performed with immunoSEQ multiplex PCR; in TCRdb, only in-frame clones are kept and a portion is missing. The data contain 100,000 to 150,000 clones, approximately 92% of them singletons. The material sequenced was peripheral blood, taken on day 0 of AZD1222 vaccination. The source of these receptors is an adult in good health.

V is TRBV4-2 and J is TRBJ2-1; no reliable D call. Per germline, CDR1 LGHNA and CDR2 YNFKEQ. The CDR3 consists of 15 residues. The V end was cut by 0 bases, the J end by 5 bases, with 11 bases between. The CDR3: CASSQERIDNNEQFF. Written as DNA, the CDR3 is TGTGCCAGCAGCCAAGAACGAATAGACAACAATGAGCAGTTCTTC.

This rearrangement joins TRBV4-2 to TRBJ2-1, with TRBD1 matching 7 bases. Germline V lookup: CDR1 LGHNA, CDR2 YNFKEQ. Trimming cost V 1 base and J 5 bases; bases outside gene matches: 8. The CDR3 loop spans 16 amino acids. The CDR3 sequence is CASSQAGTAGHNEQFF. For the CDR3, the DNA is TGTGCCAGCAGCCAAGCCGGGACAGCTGGCCACAATGAGCAGTTCTTC.

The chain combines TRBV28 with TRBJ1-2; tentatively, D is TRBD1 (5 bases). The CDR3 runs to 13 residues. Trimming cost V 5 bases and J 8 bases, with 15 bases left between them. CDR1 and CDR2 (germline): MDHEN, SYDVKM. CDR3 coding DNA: TGTGCCAGCAGTCAGGGAACCGTTCGAGGCTACACCTTC. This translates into CASSQGTVRGYTF.

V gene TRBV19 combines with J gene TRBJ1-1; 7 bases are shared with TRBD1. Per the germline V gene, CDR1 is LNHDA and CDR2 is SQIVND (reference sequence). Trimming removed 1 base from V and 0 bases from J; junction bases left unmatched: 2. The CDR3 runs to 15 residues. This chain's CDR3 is CASSIGGTVNTEAFF. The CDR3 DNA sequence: TGTGCCAGTAGTATAGGTGGGACAGTGAACACTGAAGCTTTCTTT.

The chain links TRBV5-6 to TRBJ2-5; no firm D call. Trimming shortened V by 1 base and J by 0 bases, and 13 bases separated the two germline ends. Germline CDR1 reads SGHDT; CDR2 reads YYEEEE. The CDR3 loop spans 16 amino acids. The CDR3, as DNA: TGTGCCAGCAGCTTGTTCGTCAGCATGTACCAAGAGACCCAGTACTTC. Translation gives CASSLFVSMYQETQYF.